Listed here is a single T cell receptor beta chain. Its antigen is currently unknown. This sample is drawn from a study of cytomegalovirus exposure and HLA in healthy donors. Study-wide context: Of the donors genotyped, several hundred in all, about 80% fell in the Caucasian-associated ancestry cluster. Findings and caveats of the study: Presence/absence results assume similar sequencing depth per donor, which may not hold. As a later analysis revealed, the rate of TCR association differed by HLA locus, with DRB1 most and HLA-C fewest. Earlier analysis looked at TCR beta V segments, and most were productive about 87% or about 30% of the time.

Vbeta (60) and Jbeta (13) primers were used in the PCR. Sequencing used immunoSEQ multiplex PCR; TCRdb keeps in-frame clones, though not all of them. Counted here are 150,000 or so clones, 65% to 85% occurring once; the ten biggest clones make up 5.5% to 6.5%. Sequencing used PBMCs. The origin of this receptor is a woman in her thirties or forties in good health and CMV-seropositive.

CDR3 nucleotide sequence: TGTGCCAGCAGCCAACTAGGGGCCGAGGTAGCGGGCTTCTACGAGCAGTACTTC. It translates to CASSQLGAEVAGFYEQYF. The rearrangement uses TRBV2 and TRBJ2-7; 7 nucleotides align to TRBD2. Trimming cost V 6 bases and J 3 bases; bases outside gene matches: 20. The CDR3 totals 18 residues. Germline CDR1 is SNHLY and CDR2 is FYNNEI. Supplemented by reference TRBV2 and TRBJ2-7, the full variable domain reads EPEVTQTPSHQVTQMGQEVILRCVPISNHLYFYWYRQILGQKVEFLVSFYNNEISEKSEIFDDQFSVERPDGSNFTLKIRSTKLEDSAMYFCASSQLGAEVAGFYEQYFGPGTRLTVT.